This T cell receptor beta chain was recovered during a study of blood T cell repertoires in COVID-19. Study in general: The study drew acute and convalescent COVID-19 samples from the United States, Italy and Spain.

Cohorts were assigned according to the clinical history that participants reported. Profiling relied on immunoSEQ multiplex PCR, and the TCRdb table lists in-frame clones only, not all of them. Of approximately 240,000 clones in the sample, approximately 90% are singletons; the top ten hold roughly 3%. The CDR3 spans 15 residues. CDR1 is MDHEN, CDR2 SYDVKM, per germline. The V and J ends lost 7 bases and 11 bases, in that order; junction bases with no gene match: 16. Specimen: PBMCs or T cells enriched from blood (not recorded which). This chain connects TRBV28 to TRBJ1-1, with TRBD1 matching over 10 bases. This receptor was identified in a woman aged 18-35 years in a cohort exposed to, infected with or recovered from COVID-19 (not recorded which). The CDR3 spells CASTPRQGAIPGAFF. For the CDR3, the DNA is TGTGCCAGCACCCCGAGACAGGGGGCGATCCCTGGGGCTTTCTTT. The variable domain in full, with the rest retrieved from reference TRBV28 and TRBJ1-1, is DVKVTQSSRYLVKRTGEKVFLECVQDMDHENMFWYRQDPGLGLRLIYFSYDVKMKEKGDIPEGYSVSREKKERFSLILESASTNQTSMYLCASTPRQGAIPGAFFGQGTRLTVV.